Shown below are 21 T cell receptor beta chains from a single sample sequenced in a study of T-cell reconstitution after alpha-beta-depleted transplantation in children. TCRbeta library construction was performed incorporating unique molecular identifiers. TCRdb fed the PCR reads into MiXCR, producing one record per CDR3 protein. The profile shows approximately 200,000 distinct CDR3 sequences, about 14% of them singletons. This specimen was PBMCs from the stem cell graft donor, taken from the stem cell graft. These receptors were collected from a human donor who donated a stem cell graft to a child with acute lymphoblastic leukemia.

In its sample, this clonotype was seen many times. This chain uses TRBV20-1 with TRBJ1-1; unclear D gene. Germline V gene lookup returns CDR1 DFQATT and CDR2 SNEGSKA (reference sequence). The CDR3 is 15 residues long. The ends were cut back, 0 bases at V and 3 bases at J, with 14 bases in the middle. The CDR3 loop is CSARDMAPGHTEAFF. CDR3 bases: TGCAGTGCTAGAGATATGGCCCCTGGGCACACTGAAGCTTTCTTT.

V is TRBV4-1 and J is TRBJ2-7; D may correspond to TRBD1 or TRBD2 (5 bases each). Germline V lookup: CDR1 MGHRA, CDR2 YSYEKL. CDR3 length: 18 residues. Trimming removed 4 bases from V and 0 bases from J, with 22 bases in between. The CDR3 reads CASSLFNGAARYSYEQYF. The CDR3 DNA follows: TGCGCCAGCAGCCTGTTCAACGGGGCAGCGCGGTACTCCTACGAGCAGTACTTC.

This clonotype was seen ten or more times. V is TRBV12-3 or TRBV12-4 and J is TRBJ1-1; D perhaps matches TRBD1 (5 bases). V lost 5 bases and J lost 4, with 17 bases in between. This CDR3 spans 15 amino acids. The CDR3 coding sequence is TGTGCCAGCAGTCCCCTCGCAGGGAGGGGCACTGAAGCTTTCTTT. It yields the protein CASSPLAGRGTEAFF.

This clonotype was seen many times. This chain links TRBV20-1 with TRBJ1-2; 10 bases are shared with TRBD1. V lost 1 base, J lost 12 bases, and 8 bases stayed unmatched. Germline CDR1 and CDR2: DFQATT and SNEGSKA (reference sequence). The CDR3 covers 13 residues. DNA of the CDR3: TGCAGTGCTAGAGCCGGGACAGGGGCGCCTAACACCTTC. Translation gives CSARAGTGAPNTF.

This clonotype appeared many times. This rearrangement joins TRBV11-2 to TRBJ1-1; 7 bases line up with TRBD1. Germline V gene data show CDR1 as SGHAT and CDR2 as FQNNGV. This CDR3 has 14 amino acids. The V and J ends lost 1 base and 5 bases, in that order; junction bases with no gene match: 4. This CDR3 reads CASSLVDRATEAFF. CDR3 in DNA: TGTGCCAGCAGCTTAGTCGACAGGGCAACTGAAGCTTTCTTT.

In its sample, this clonotype was seen many times. The chain combines TRBV12-3 or TRBV12-4 with TRBJ1-2; possibly TRBD1 for D (6 bases). V shed 6 bases and J shed 8 bases, with 16 bases lying between them. This CDR3 comprises 13 residues. CDR3 amino acids: CASSTGRRGGYTF. CDR3 DNA: TGTGCCAGCAGCACAGGGCGGAGAGGAGGCTACACCTTC.

The chain carries TRBV3-1 and TRBJ2-3, with TRBD2 matching over 11 bases. The CDR3 length is 15 residues. V was pared by 4 bases and J by 5 bases, with 5 bases of the junction left unmatched. Per germline, CDR1 LGHDT and CDR2 YNNKEL (reference sequence). CDR3 in DNA: TGTGCCAGCAGCCTTCGGACTAGCGGGCAAGATACGCAGTATTTT. This gives the protein CASSLRTSGQDTQYF.

Remarks on this clonotype: A much larger clone lies a single base off, so this may be a read error. This chain links TRBV27 with TRBJ2-5; 8 nucleotides match TRBD2. This CDR3 has 11 residues. Trimming cost V 4 bases and J 11 bases; bases outside gene matches: 3. Germline assignment: CDR1 MNHEY and CDR2 SMNVEV (reference sequence). The CDR3 DNA reads as TGTGCCAGCAGTTCCGGGGGGGATCAGTACTTC. Translating it yields CASSSGGDQYF.

This clonotype was detected ten times or more. The genes are TRBV5-1 and TRBJ1-2; D is unclear. V was shortened by 2 bases and J by 3 bases, with 8 bases between the two germline ends. The CDR3 is made up of 13 amino acids. CDR1 is SGHRS, CDR2 YFSETQ, per germline. The CDR3 loop reads CASSLSHDYGYTF. The CDR3 DNA sequence: TGCGCCAGCAGCTTATCACATGACTATGGCTACACCTTC. The full variable domain, with the rest looked up from reference TRBV5-1 and TRBJ1-2, is KAGVTQTPRYLIKTRGQQVTLSCSPISGHRSVSWYQQTPGQGLQFLFEYFSETQRNKGNFPGRFSGRQFSNSRSEMNVSTLELGDSALYLCASSLSHDYGYTFGSGTRLTVV.

This clonotype was found a few times. V gene TRBV12-3 or TRBV12-4 combines with J gene TRBJ2-1, with TRBD2 matching 8 bases. The CDR3 length is 15 residues. V lost 10 bases, J lost 4 bases, and 12 bases stayed unmatched. CDR3 nucleotide sequence: TGTGCCACCTCTCCCGGGTCTAGCGGGTACAATGAGCAGTTCTTC. This gives the protein CATSPGSSGYNEQFF.

This clonotype was recorded many times. The J gene is TRBJ1-6, the V gene TRBV4-2; TRBD1 is a possible D gene (5 bases). The V and J ends lost 2 bases and 10 bases respectively, with 15 bases between them. Looked up from germline, CDR1 is LGHNA and CDR2 is YNFKEQ. CDR3 length: 15 residues. The CDR3 region is CASSQRRGLESPLHF. In DNA, the CDR3 is TGTGCCAGCAGCCAACGTCGGGGGTTGGAATCACCCCTCCACTTT.

Turning to this clonotype: Given a much more abundant clone one base away, this may be a read error. CDR3 in amino acids: CASSPVAGASDEQYF. The CDR3 DNA reads TGTGCCAGCTCGCCGGTAGCGGGAGCGTCCGACGAGCAGTACTTC. The chain links TRBV18 to TRBJ2-7; the match to TRBD2 covers 9 bases. The length of the CDR3 is 15 residues. Germline CDR1 and CDR2: KGHSH and LQKENI. Germline trimming cut 6 bases from V and 5 bases from J; bases unmatched to any gene: 11.

There are many counts of this clonotype. The chain uses TRBV12-3 or TRBV12-4 and TRBJ2-3; D unresolved. Trimming stripped 3 bases from V and 0 bases from J, with 7 bases between. The CDR3 contains 14 residues. Here the CDR3 reads CASSLMLSTDTQYF. As DNA, the CDR3 is TGTGCCAGCAGTTTGATGCTTAGCACAGATACGCAGTATTTT.

This clonotype was seen more than once but under ten times. The rearrangement uses TRBV5-1 and TRBJ2-3; no clear D gene. Germline CDR1 and CDR2: SGHRS and YFSETQ. The CDR3 spans 15 residues. Trimming took off 1 base at V and 1 base at J, with 10 bases between the two ends. CDR3 nucleotides: TGCGCCAGCAGCTTGTTGCGCCCTCGCACAGATACGCAGTATTTT. Protein: CASSLLRPRTDTQYF.

This clonotype was detected only a few times. The chain recombines TRBV6-5 with TRBJ1-5; D is perhaps TRBD1 (5 bases). Trimming removed 2 bases from V and 2 bases from J, with 10 bases in between. CDR3 length: 15 residues. Germline V gene data show CDR1 as MNHEY and CDR2 as SVGAGI. Written as DNA, the CDR3 is TGTGCCAGCAGTTACGGGGGAGGGGGCAATCAGCCCCAGCATTTT. Amino acids: CASSYGGGGNQPQHF.

The V gene is TRBV10-3, the J gene TRBJ2-2; possibly TRBD2 for D (6 bases). Trimming pared 0 bases from V and 6 bases from J, leaving 11 bases between. The CDR3 extends over 15 amino acids. Germline CDR1 is ENHRY and CDR2 is SYGVKD. CDR3 sequence: CAISESLGGPGELFF. The CDR3 nucleotides are TGTGCCATCAGTGAGTCCCTTGGAGGGCCCGGGGAGCTGTTTTTT.

This clonotype was counted at least ten times. The chain carries TRBV5-1 and TRBJ2-7; TRBD2 aligns across 11 bases. The V and J ends lost 0 bases and 4 bases, in that order; junction bases with no gene match: 6. The germline V gene encodes CDR1 SGHRS and CDR2 YFSETQ. CDR3 length: 16 amino acids. The chain's CDR3 is CASSLGLAGIAYEQYF. Here the CDR3 DNA reads TGCGCCAGCAGCTTGGGACTAGCGGGAATCGCGTACGAGCAGTACTTC.

V gene TRBV4-2 combines with J gene TRBJ1-1; the D is unclear. This CDR3 has 14 residues. V gave up 4 bases and J gave up 8 bases, with 17 bases separating them. Germline CDR1 and CDR2: LGHNA and YNFKEQ. DNA of the CDR3: TGTGCCAGCAGCCCTGGCCCCCGCTGCGCCGAAGCTTTCTTT. It encodes CASSPGPRCAEAFF.

The gene calls are TRBV7-9 and TRBJ2-3; a possible D gene is TRBD2 (7 bases). V lost 5 bases to trimming and J lost 4 bases, with 16 bases between them. Germline values: CDR1 SEHNR, CDR2 FQNEAQ (reference sequence). The CDR3 extends over 15 amino acids. The CDR3: CASSGGGQQADTQYF. The CDR3 coding sequence is TGTGCCAGCAGCGGGGGGGGCCAGCAGGCAGATACGCAGTATTTT. Drawing the rest from reference TRBV7-9 and TRBJ2-3, the complete variable domain is DTGVSQNPRHKITKRGQNVTFRCDPISEHNRLYWYRQTLGQGPEFLTYFQNEAQLEKSRLLSDRFSAERPKGSFSTLEIQRTEQGDSAMYLCASSGGGQQADTQYFGPGTRLTVL.

The chain employs TRBV14 and TRBJ2-3; D gene ambiguous. The CDR3 extends over 14 amino acids. Looked up from germline, CDR1 is SGHDN and CDR2 is FVKESK. V was trimmed by 4 bases and J by 1 base, leaving 9 bases between them. CDR3 DNA: TGTGCCAGCAGCCCCCATCTCCGCACAGATACGCAGTATTTT. This encodes CASSPHLRTDTQYF.

This clonotype was seen at least ten times. The chain recombines TRBV11-2 with TRBJ1-4; perhaps TRBD1 as D (5 bases). Germline V lookup: CDR1 SGHAT, CDR2 FQNNGV. V lost 4 bases, J lost 5 bases, and 14 bases lay in between. This CDR3 contains 15 residues. As DNA, the CDR3 is TGTGCCAGCAGCTCCATACGGAGGGGAAATGAAAAACTGTTTTTT. Translating it yields CASSSIRRGNEKLFF.